A single sample is the source of the 32 T cell receptor beta chains below, sequenced in a study of blood T cell repertoires in COVID-19. The table came from immunoSEQ multiplex PCR; TCRdb's copy has only in-frame clones and leaves some out. The repertoire holds around 250,000 clones, around 88% seen once, with 5.5% to 6% in the top ten. The specimen sequenced was peripheral blood. The receptors were gathered from a woman of 80 years or more with COVID-19, enrolled during active disease.

The chain links TRBV5-6 to TRBJ2-5; D possibly corresponds to TRBD1 (6 bases). Trimming removed 4 bases from V and 0 bases from J, with 7 bases in between. CDR1 is SGHDT, CDR2 YYEEEE, per germline. This CDR3 comprises 13 residues. Here the CDR3 DNA reads TGTGCCAGCAGCAGGGACAACCAAGAGACCCAGTACTTC. Translating gives CASSRDNQETQYF.

This chain connects TRBV10-3 to TRBJ2-3; D might be TRBD2 (5 bases). Trimming left V 10 bases short and J 5 bases short, with 10 bases between. CDR3 length: 11 residues. Per germline, CDR1 ENHRY and CDR2 SYGVKD. The CDR3 region is CATGLGDTQYF. The CDR3 bases are TGTGCCACCGGACTCGGAGATACGCAGTATTTT.

The chain has TRBV3-1 (or the pseudogene TRBV3-2) and TRBJ1-5; D is perhaps TRBD1 (6 bases). The germline V gene has CDR1 LGHDT and CDR2 YNNKEL (reference sequence). This CDR3 has 13 amino acids. With 0 bases removed from V and 7 bases from J, the gap between germline ends came to 7 bases. DNA of the CDR3: TGTGCCAGCAGCCAAGATAGGGGGCAGCCCCAGCATTTT. Protein sequence: CASSQDRGQPQHF.

The chain couples TRBV12-3 or TRBV12-4 to TRBJ2-1; 9 positions match TRBD2. The J segment lost 7 bases and the V segment lost 7 bases, leaving 5 bases of the junction unmatched. This CDR3 spans 13 amino acids. CDR3: CASKRGVLNEQFF. The DNA for the CDR3 is TGTGCCAGCAAGCGGGGGGTCTTAAATGAGCAGTTCTTC.

The chain is built from TRBV7-9 and TRBJ2-1, with 10 bases lining up with TRBD2. This CDR3 contains 17 residues. Germline lookup yields CDR1 SEHNR and CDR2 FQNEAQ (reference sequence). The trim removed 4 bases at V and 9 bases at J, leaving 15 bases unmatched. The CDR3 here is CASSSPLAGGGSVEQFF. CDR3 DNA: TGTGCCAGCAGCTCCCCATTAGCGGGGGGAGGATCCGTTGAGCAGTTCTTC. Using reference TRBV7-9 and TRBJ2-1 for the parts outside the CDR3, the full variable domain is DTGVSQNPRHKITKRGQNVTFRCDPISEHNRLYWYRQTLGQGPEFLTYFQNEAQLEKSRLLSDRFSAERPKGSFSTLEIQRTEQGDSAMYLCASSSPLAGGGSVEQFFGPGTRLTVL.

This clone was seen only a few times. CDR3 nucleotide sequence: TGTGCCAGCAGTGTTCCGGGACAGGGAGGCACTGAAGCTTTCTTT. This gives the protein CASSVPGQGGTEAFF. The chain is built from TRBV2 and TRBJ1-1; TRBD1 agrees at 9 bases. The germline V gene has CDR1 SNHLY and CDR2 FYNNEI. V lost 4 bases, J lost 4 bases, and 7 bases stayed unmatched. This CDR3 has 15 residues.

This chain connects TRBV7-9 to TRBJ1-1; 8 bases are a match to TRBD1. Germline CDR1 and CDR2: SEHNR and FQNEAQ (reference sequence). Germline trimming cut 5 bases from V and 10 bases from J; bases unmatched to any gene: 6. The CDR3 runs to 12 residues. CDR3: CASSQGQGGAFF. The CDR3 DNA follows: TGTGCCAGCAGCCAAGGACAGGGCGGAGCTTTCTTT.

This clone was observed a handful of times. The V call is TRBV12-2, the J call TRBJ1-6; TRBD1 is the table's D call and was not checked against the DNA. TRBV12-2 is deemed a pseudogene. The CDR3 extends over 16 amino acids. The CDR3 reads CASRDWTPRRVFPLHF. Here the CDR3 DNA reads TGTGCAAGTCGCGACTGGACACCCCGAAGGGTATTCCCCCTCCACTTT.

This clone was observed once. V usage is TRBV29-1 and J usage is TRBJ2-5; TRBD1 aligns across 10 bases. J lost 5 bases, V lost 5 bases, and 11 bases had no gene match. Germline V gene sequence: CDR1 SQVTM, CDR2 ANQGSEA. The CDR3 loop spans 15 amino acids. The CDR3 region is CSVRRDRGRGETQYF. CDR3 bases: TGCAGCGTTCGAAGGGACAGGGGCCGAGGGGAGACCCAGTACTTC.

The V call is TRBV24-1, the J call TRBJ1-6; possible D gene TRBD1, 5 bases. Trimming shortened V by 0 bases and J by 10 bases, and 6 bases separated the two germline ends. Germline assignment: CDR1 KGHDR and CDR2 SFDVKD. The CDR3 runs to 13 residues. The CDR3 protein is CATSDLRGSPLHF. The CDR3 DNA sequence: TGTGCCACCAGTGATTTGAGGGGCTCACCCCTCCACTTT.

This clone occurred once. The sample has other DNA sequences that encode this CDR3 too. The chain couples TRBV5-1 to TRBJ2-5; D unclear. The CDR3 covers 13 residues. Germline CDR1 reads SGHRS; CDR2 reads YFSETQ. Trimming cost V 0 bases and J 4 bases, with 7 bases left between them. As DNA, the CDR3 is TGCGCCAGCAGCTTGGGGCAGCGAGAGACCCAGTACTTC. This sequence encodes CASSLGQRETQYF.

This clone was seen only a few times. This chain links TRBV3-1 (or the pseudogene TRBV3-2) with TRBJ1-3, with D possibly matching TRBD1 (6 bases). Deletions cut 2 bases from V and 3 bases from J, with 14 bases between. This CDR3 region has 16 residues. CDR1 is LGHDT and CDR2 is YNNKEL in the germline V gene (reference sequence). In DNA form, the CDR3 reads TGTGCCAGCAGCCAATTAGGGGGAATAGGTGGAAACACCATATATTTT. Its translation is CASSQLGGIGGNTIYF.

The chain joins TRBV6-1 to TRBJ2-7; D might be TRBD1 (5 bases). V lost 1 base and J 2 bases, leaving 15 bases between the germline ends. CDR1 and CDR2 (germline): MNHNS, SASEGT. The CDR3 has 16 amino acids. This CDR3 is CASSEGWGSYAYEQYF. The CDR3 region has the DNA TGTGCCAGCAGTGAAGGTTGGGGCAGCTACGCCTACGAGCAGTACTTC.

V is TRBV11-2 and J is TRBJ1-1; D not resolved. Germline CDR1 reads SGHAT; CDR2 reads FQNNGV. Trimming cost V 1 base and J 7 bases, with 7 bases left between them. This CDR3 has 12 residues. In nucleotides, the CDR3 is TGTGCCAGCAGCTTAGGAGCAGGTGAAGCTTTCTTT. Protein sequence: CASSLGAGEAFF.

V usage is TRBV7-2 and J usage is TRBJ2-7, with D possibly matching TRBD2 (6 bases). In germline, CDR1 is SGHTA, CDR2 FQGNSA. Trimming removed 2 bases at V and 2 bases at J, with 10 bases between. The CDR3 contains 14 residues. CDR3 bases: TGTGCCAGCAGCTTAAGGCGGGGAACCTACGAGCAGTACTTC. Its translation is CASSLRRGTYEQYF.

V gene TRBV25-1 combines with J gene TRBJ1-3; D might be TRBD1 (5 bases). The CDR3 is 15 residues long. The V gene lost 5 bases and the J gene lost 4 bases, with 15 bases spanning the gap. Germline CDR1 and CDR2: MGHDK and SYGVNS. The CDR3 nucleotides read TGTGCCAGCAGTCCAGGAGGGGTGGCCGGAAACACCATATATTTT. Amino acid sequence: CASSPGGVAGNTIYF.

The rearrangement uses TRBV6-5 and TRBJ1-2, with D possibly matching TRBD1 (6 bases). V dropped 6 bases and J dropped 4 bases, with 18 bases sitting between them. Germline CDR1 MNHEY, CDR2 SVGAGI. The CDR3 is 15 amino acids. In DNA form, the CDR3 reads TGTGCCAGCAGGCAGGCCCCTGGGGGCCTCTATGGCTACACCTTC. This gives the protein CASRQAPGGLYGYTF.

This chain links TRBV14 with TRBJ1-4, with a possible D match to TRBD1 (5 bases). Germline V lookup: CDR1 SGHDN, CDR2 FVKESK. V lost 1 base to trimming and J lost 11 bases, with 8 bases between them. This CDR3 has 12 residues. The CDR3: CASSQAGVKLFF. The CDR3 bases are TGTGCCAGCAGCCAAGCGGGGGTGAAACTGTTTTTT.

The V and J genes are TRBV24-1 and TRBJ1-4; weak D call: TRBD1 (6 bases). This CDR3 is built from 14 residues. Germline V CDR1 and CDR2: KGHDR, SFDVKD. Trimming removed 8 bases at V and 7 bases at J, with 16 bases between. The CDR3 sequence is CATKGGEVSEKLFF. The DNA of the CDR3 is TGTGCCACCAAAGGGGGGGAGGTGAGTGAAAAACTGTTTTTT.

This chain connects TRBV3-1 (or the pseudogene TRBV3-2) to TRBJ2-3; 9 bases map to TRBD2. J gave up 0 bases and V 2 bases, and 3 bases lay outside the gene matches. This CDR3 is 16 amino acids long. CDR1 and CDR2 from the germline V gene are LGHDT and YNNKEL (reference sequence). The CDR3 DNA reads as TGTGCCAGCAGCCAATTTCTAGCGGGGAGCACAGATACGCAGTATTTT. It codes for CASSQFLAGSTDTQYF.

The J gene is TRBJ1-6, the V gene TRBV19; 7 bases match TRBD1. The CDR3 sequence is 15 residues long. Germline loops: CDR1 LNHDA, CDR2 SQIVND (reference sequence). J gave up 8 bases and V 0 bases, and 4 bases lay outside the gene matches. The CDR3 region is CASSIEARGDSPLHF. The CDR3 coding sequence is TGTGCCAGTAGTATAGAGGCCAGGGGGGATTCACCCCTCCACTTT.

This clone was found a few times. This chain joins TRBV19 and TRBJ2-2, with 10 bases fitting TRBD2. The CDR3 covers 15 residues. CDR1 is LNHDA, CDR2 SQIVND, per germline (reference sequence). The V and J ends lost 8 bases and 7 bases, in that order; junction bases with no gene match: 10. The CDR3 sequence: CASLSGGAYNGELFF. The CDR3 bases are TGTGCCAGTTTGAGCGGGGGGGCCTACAACGGGGAGCTGTTTTTT.

The chain links TRBV6-5 to TRBJ1-2; 9 bases fit TRBD1. This CDR3 region has 13 residues. V gave up 5 bases and J gave up 8 bases; unmatched junction bases: 6. Germline CDR1 and CDR2: MNHEY and SVGAGI. CDR3 nucleotide sequence: TGTGCCAGCAGTAGGACAGGGGACAGGGGCTACACCTTC. Encoded protein: CASSRTGDRGYTF.

Notes on this clone: The same CDR3 also results from other DNA sequences found in this sample. This chain links TRBV18 with TRBJ2-5, with TRBD2 matching 14 bases. Germline loops: CDR1 KGHSH, CDR2 LQKENI. The V segment lost 6 bases and the J segment 3 bases; nucleotides outside the gene matches: 3. The CDR3 length is 15 residues. CDR3 protein: CASSPGLAGEETQYF. In DNA form, the CDR3 reads TGTGCCAGCTCCCCGGGACTAGCGGGGGAAGAGACCCAGTACTTC.

This rearrangement joins TRBV25-1 to TRBJ1-2; a possible D gene is TRBD1 (6 bases). From germline, CDR1 is MGHDK and CDR2 SYGVNS. This CDR3 spans 13 amino acids. Trimming cost V 7 bases and J 6 bases, with 15 bases left between them. In nucleotides, the CDR3 is TGTGCCAGCACAGCGGGGGCCGGCCATGGCTACACCTTC. Translation: CASTAGAGHGYTF.

The chain combines TRBV11-1 with TRBJ2-3, with 7 bases aligning to TRBD1. There are 14 residues in the CDR3. The V and J ends lost 1 base and 11 bases, in that order; junction bases with no gene match: 9. From germline, CDR1 is SGHAT and CDR2 FQDESV (reference sequence). CDR3 in amino acids: CASSLVGQNKKQYF. CDR3 sequence (DNA): TGTGCCAGCAGCTTAGTGGGACAGAATAAGAAGCAGTATTTT.

This clone showed up just once. CDR3 DNA: TGTGCCAGCAGTGATCAGGGCAGGGCTTTCTTC. The encoded protein is CASSDQGRAFF. V is TRBV2 and J is TRBJ2-1, with D tentatively TRBD1 (5 bases). The CDR3 contains 11 residues. Trimming removed 3 bases from V and 16 bases from J, with 13 bases in between. CDR1 is SNHLY and CDR2 is FYNNEI in the germline V gene.

V gene TRBV12-3 or TRBV12-4 combines with J gene TRBJ1-5; D call uncertain. This CDR3 is 12 amino acids long. V lost 10 bases and J 4 bases, leaving 11 bases between the germline ends. The CDR3 DNA sequence: TGTGCCATAACACGGGGTAATCAGCCCCAGCATTTT. Its translation: CAITRGNQPQHF.

The chain recombines TRBV27 with TRBJ1-1; maybe TRBD1 (5 bases). The V end lost 6 bases, the J end lost 1 base, and 12 bases lay between the germline ends. The CDR3 totals 14 residues. The germline CDR1 and CDR2 sequences are MNHEY and SMNVEV (reference sequence). For the CDR3, the DNA is TGTGCCAGCAGGCCAATCGACAGGAACACTGAAGCTTTCTTT. It is translated as CASRPIDRNTEAFF.

The V gene is TRBV7-9, the J gene TRBJ2-3; D unclear. This CDR3 region has 12 residues. Looked up from germline, CDR1 is SEHNR and CDR2 is FQNEAQ (reference sequence). Trimming stripped 2 bases from V and 3 bases from J, with 3 bases between. The CDR3 DNA reads as TGTGCCAGCAGCTTACCGACAGATACGCAGTATTTT. Encoded protein: CASSLPTDTQYF.

The chain employs TRBV5-1 and TRBJ1-4; D remains ambiguous. The length of the CDR3 is 14 residues. Deletions cut 0 bases from V and 8 bases from J, with 11 bases between. Germline values: CDR1 SGHRS, CDR2 YFSETQ. The CDR3 spells CASSLGRAGEKLFF. The CDR3 region has the DNA TGCGCCAGCAGCTTGGGGCGGGCAGGAGAAAAACTGTTTTTT.

The chain joins TRBV2 to TRBJ1-2; the D gene is possibly TRBD1 (5 bases). The CDR3 totals 14 residues. CDR1 is SNHLY, CDR2 FYNNEI, per germline. Trimming took off 8 bases at V and 4 bases at J, with 17 bases between the two ends. The CDR3 loop reads CASAGSGTAYGYTF. DNA of the CDR3: TGTGCCAGCGCTGGATCCGGGACTGCCTATGGCTACACCTTC. Full variable domain (rest looked up from reference TRBV2 and TRBJ1-2): EPEVTQTPSHQVTQMGQEVILRCVPISNHLYFYWYRQILGQKVEFLVSFYNNEISEKSEIFDDQFSVERPDGSNFTLKIRSTKLEDSAMYFCASAGSGTAYGYTFGSGTRLTVV.